This passage covers 8 T cell receptor beta chains from one sample sequenced in a study of cytomegalovirus exposure and HLA in healthy donors. The PCR employed 60 Vbeta primers together with 13 Jbeta primers. TCRdb's table, derived via immunoSEQ multiplex PCR, lists solely in-frame clones and lacks some. Here the sample table reports 150,000 to 200,000 clones. The specimen was PBMCs. The origin of the receptors is a man in his thirties or forties in good health and CMV-seronegative.

The V gene is TRBV14, the J gene TRBJ2-2, with 7 bases fitting TRBD2. This CDR3 has 14 residues. Germline CDR1 reads SGHDN; CDR2 reads FVKESK. The J segment lost 6 bases and the V segment lost 3 bases, leaving 4 bases of the junction unmatched. The CDR3 sequence is CASSHGLAAGELFF. The DNA for the CDR3 is TGTGCCAGCAGCCACGGTCTAGCGGCCGGGGAGCTGTTTTTT.

CDR3 sequence (DNA): TGTGCCAGCAGCTGGGACAACCAAGAGACCCAGTACTTC. This sequence encodes CASSWDNQETQYF. The chain joins TRBV25-1 to TRBJ2-5; D is possibly TRBD1 (6 bases). In germline, CDR1 is MGHDK, CDR2 SYGVNS. The germline V and J ends were trimmed by 6 bases and 0 bases, with 8 bases remaining between them. The CDR3 is made up of 13 amino acids.

The chain links TRBV7-9 to TRBJ2-7; the match to TRBD1 covers 10 bases. With 5 bases clipped from V and 5 bases from J, the junction kept 9 bases outside the gene matches. In germline, CDR1 is SEHNR, CDR2 FQNEAQ (reference sequence). This CDR3 has 15 amino acids. CDR3 in DNA: TGTGCCAGCAGCAAAGGACAGGGGGTAGGTCACGAGCAGTACTTC. Translating it yields CASSKGQGVGHEQYF.

The chain recombines TRBV9 with TRBJ2-7, with 10 nucleotides matching TRBD2. J gave up 0 bases and V 0 bases, and 12 bases lay outside the gene matches. This CDR3 region has 19 residues. Germline V CDR1 and CDR2: SGDLS, YYNGEE. CDR3 nucleotides: TGTGCCAGCAGCGTAGGGGCTTCGACTAGCGGGCTTCCCTCCTACGAGCAGTACTTC. It encodes CASSVGASTSGLPSYEQYF.

The chain joins TRBV19 to TRBJ2-7, with a tentative D call TRBD1 (6 bases). The CDR3 runs to 13 residues. V shed 5 bases and J shed 7 bases, with 15 bases lying between them. Germline V gives CDR1 LNHDA, CDR2 SQIVND (reference sequence). The CDR3 loop is CASSSAGRGEQYF. As DNA, the CDR3 is TGTGCCAGTAGTTCGGCCGGAAGGGGGGAGCAGTACTTC.

The chain combines TRBV19 with TRBJ2-7, with TRBD2 as a possible D gene (6 bases). This CDR3 is built from 15 residues. Germline assignment: CDR1 LNHDA and CDR2 SQIVND (reference sequence). Deletions cut 3 bases from V and 2 bases from J, with 14 bases between. The CDR3 DNA follows: TGTGCCAGTAGTATCTTACCAGGGAGGACCTACGAGCAGTACTTC. Protein product: CASSILPGRTYEQYF.

The rearrangement links TRBV27 to TRBJ2-3; 8 nucleotides line up with TRBD2. The germline gives CDR1 MNHEY, CDR2 SMNVEV (reference sequence). The CDR3 spans 16 residues. V gave up 1 base and J gave up 0 bases; unmatched junction bases: 3. The CDR3 DNA is TGTGCCAGCAGTTTATTCGGCGGGGGGAGCACAGATACGCAGTATTTT. This encodes CASSLFGGGSTDTQYF.

The chain has TRBV5-1 and TRBJ2-5, with D possibly matching TRBD1 (6 bases). The end of the DNA fits TRBJ2-7 better, so the J call may be wrong. CDR1 is SGHRS and CDR2 is YFSETQ in the germline V gene. This CDR3 region has 13 residues. CDR3 in amino acids: CASSQGTKYEQYF. CDR3 DNA sequence: TGCGCCAGCAGCCAGGGGACAAAGTACGAGCAGTACTTC.